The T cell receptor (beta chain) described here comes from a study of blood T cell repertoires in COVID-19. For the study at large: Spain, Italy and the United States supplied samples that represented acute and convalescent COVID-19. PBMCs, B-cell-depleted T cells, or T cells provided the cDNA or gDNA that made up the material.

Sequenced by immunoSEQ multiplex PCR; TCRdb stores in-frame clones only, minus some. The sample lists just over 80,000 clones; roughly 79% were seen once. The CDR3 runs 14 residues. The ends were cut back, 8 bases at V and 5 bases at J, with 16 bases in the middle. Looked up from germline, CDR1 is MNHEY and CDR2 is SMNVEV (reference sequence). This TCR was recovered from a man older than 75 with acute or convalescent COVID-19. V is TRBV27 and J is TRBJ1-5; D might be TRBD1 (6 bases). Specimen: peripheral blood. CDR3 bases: TGTGCCAGCGGTAAACAGGGACCTTATCAGCCCCAGCATTTT. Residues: CASGKQGPYQPQHF.